Below are 20 T cell receptor beta chains sequenced from a single sample in a study of shared clonotypes between healthy human individuals (dated by TCRdb to the early 2020s). The library was produced with the immunoSEQ multiplex PCR assay. TCRdb mirrors the immuneACCESS table, restricted to in-frame sequences. Some clones are absent from its copies; in checked studies, under half trace to an unresolved V gene, and the reason for the others is unknown. This sample has about 2.5 million clones in its table, and less than 95% of those were observed once. The top ten hold 0.3% to 0.45% of the sample. Sequencing was carried out using naive CD4+ T cells from PBMCs. This sample's cell subset or site label indicates: CD45RA+ positively selected. The source is a man between 18 and 35 years old in good health. Some clones in this sample may be carry-over from other donors' samples.

This clone came up a few times. The chain employs TRBV25-1 and TRBJ1-1; D possibly corresponds to TRBD1 (5 bases). V shed 6 bases and J shed 1 base, with 12 bases lying between them. The CDR3 has 14 amino acids. Germline V CDR1 and CDR2: MGHDK, SYGVNS. CDR3 sequence reads: CASSRRGSNTEAFF. The CDR3 DNA sequence: TGTGCCAGCAGCCGACGGGGCTCGAACACTGAAGCTTTCTTT. Together with reference TRBV25-1 and TRBJ1-1, the CDR3 gives the full variable domain: EADIYQTPRYLVIGTGKKITLECSQTMGHDKMYWYQQDPGMELHLIHYSYGVNSTEKGDLSSESTVSRIRTEHFPLTLESARPSHTSQYLCASSRRGSNTEAFFGQGTRLTVV.

The rearrangement uses TRBV7-2 and TRBJ2-1; D not resolved. The CDR3 is 15 amino acids. The germline V gene encodes CDR1 SGHTA and CDR2 FQGNSA. With 0 bases removed from V and 4 bases from J, the gap between germline ends came to 10 bases. CDR3 loop: CASSLAETSYNEQFF. The CDR3 nucleotides are TGTGCCAGCAGCTTAGCCGAGACCTCATACAATGAGCAGTTCTTC.

The rearrangement links TRBV6-6 to TRBJ2-7; tentatively, D is TRBD1 or TRBD2 (5 bases each). The CDR3 has 13 amino acids. The germline gives CDR1 MNHNY, CDR2 SVGAGI (reference sequence). The V end was cut by 6 bases, the J end by 5 bases, with 14 bases between. Here the CDR3 reads CASRLRDVDEQYF. The CDR3 coding sequence is TGTGCCAGCAGACTCAGGGACGTTGACGAGCAGTACTTC.

This chain joins TRBV5-1 and TRBJ1-2, with no clear D. The CDR3 covers 15 residues. From germline, CDR1 is SGHRS and CDR2 YFSETQ. V shed 6 bases and J shed 1 base, with 16 bases lying between them. The CDR3 nucleotides read TGCGCCAGCACCCAAAATCCGGGAGATAACTATGGCTACACCTTC. Protein product: CASTQNPGDNYGYTF.

The rearrangement joins TRBV28 to TRBJ1-1; 7 nucleotides agree with TRBD1. After removal of 7 bases from V and 4 bases from J, the junction contained 9 bases not matched to a gene. Germline CDR1 reads MDHEN; CDR2 reads SYDVKM. The CDR3 is 14 residues long. DNA for the CDR3: TGTGCCAGCATCCCCGGGACAGCGAGCACTGAAGCTTTCTTT. Residues: CASIPGTASTEAFF.

This rearrangement joins TRBV6-5 to TRBJ2-1, with TRBD2 matching 9 bases. This CDR3 spans 15 amino acids. CDR1 and CDR2 from the germline V gene are MNHEY and SVGAGI. V was pared by 6 bases and J by 6 bases, with 9 bases of the junction left unmatched. The CDR3 region is CASSPAGGPSNEQFF. The CDR3 nucleotides are TGTGCCAGCAGCCCCGCGGGAGGGCCCTCCAATGAGCAGTTCTTC.

This chain joins TRBV5-8 and TRBJ1-2; a weak D match, TRBD1 (6 bases). V lost 4 bases, J lost 7 bases, and 23 bases lay in between. Germline-derived CDR1 and CDR2 are SGHTS and YDEGEE. The CDR3 sequence is 16 residues long. The CDR3 sequence is CASSDLTDRWGRGYTF. The DNA for the CDR3 is TGTGCCAGCAGCGACCTTACCGACAGGTGGGGACGTGGCTACACCTTC. Based on the CDR3 plus reference TRBV5-8 and TRBJ1-2, the full variable domain is EAGVTQSPTHLIKTRGQQATLRCSPISGHTSVYWYQQALGLGLQFLLWYDEGEERNRGNFPPRFSGRQFPNYSSELNVNALELEDSALYLCASSDLTDRWGRGYTFGSGTRLTVV.

The chain employs TRBV5-4 and TRBJ1-6; a possible D gene is TRBD1 (5 bases). Trimming removed 3 bases from V and 9 bases from J, with 25 bases in between. CDR3 length: 18 amino acids. CDR1 and CDR2 (germline): SGHNT, YYREEE (reference sequence). The CDR3 DNA reads TGTGCCAGCAGCTCAGGACTCAGGGAAGGCGGCTTTGGTTCACCCCTCCACTTT. This sequence encodes CASSSGLREGGFGSPLHF.

The chain recombines TRBV7-7 with TRBJ2-5, with a weak D call TRBD1 (6 bases). The CDR3 covers 16 residues. Trimming took 2 bases from V and 1 from J, leaving 14 bases between them. Germline values: CDR1 SSHAT, CDR2 FNYEAQ (reference sequence). CDR3 loop: CASSLRPGHLQETQYF. DNA of the CDR3: TGTGCCAGCAGCTTAAGACCGGGACACCTCCAAGAGACCCAGTACTTC.

The V gene is TRBV28, the J gene TRBJ2-5, with D tentatively TRBD1 (5 bases). V shed 4 bases and J shed 2 bases, with 11 bases lying between them. This CDR3 is 14 amino acids long. Germline V gene sequence: CDR1 MDHEN, CDR2 SYDVKM. This CDR3 reads CASSSGQSQETQYF. DNA for the CDR3: TGTGCCAGCAGTTCCGGACAATCTCAAGAGACCCAGTACTTC.

This sequence joins TRBV7-6 and TRBJ1-2; D gene uncertain. V lost 0 bases, J lost 4 bases, and 6 bases lay in between. Germline assignment: CDR1 SGHVS and CDR2 FNYEAQ. The CDR3 spans 13 residues. CDR3 region: CASSLAEGYGYTF. CDR3 nucleotides: TGTGCCAGCAGCTTAGCGGAGGGCTATGGCTACACCTTC.

This clone occurred once. The V and J genes are TRBV28 and TRBJ1-5; a possible D gene is TRBD1 (5 bases). Trimming stripped 5 bases from V and 3 bases from J, with 14 bases between. CDR1 is MDHEN and CDR2 is SYDVKM in the germline V gene. The CDR3 runs to 15 residues. The CDR3 coding sequence is TGTGCCAGCAGTCTACGGACACCCGTCAATCAGCCCCAGCATTTT. This translates into CASSLRTPVNQPQHF.

The chain is built from TRBV7-2 and TRBJ1-2; a weak D match, TRBD1 (6 bases). The V gene lost 4 bases and the J gene lost 2 bases, with 14 bases spanning the gap. The CDR3 has 15 residues. Germline V gene data show CDR1 as SGHTA and CDR2 as FQGNSA. CDR3 sequence (DNA): TGTGCCAGCAGCTCGAGGACAGCTGGGAACTATGGCTACACCTTC. As protein: CASSSRTAGNYGYTF.

The rearrangement joins TRBV19 to TRBJ2-7; D is perhaps TRBD1 (5 bases). The CDR3 has 14 amino acids. V lost 4 bases to trimming and J lost 2 bases, with 12 bases between them. From germline, CDR1 is LNHDA and CDR2 SQIVND (reference sequence). CDR3 loop: CASSNTGGPYEQYF. CDR3 nucleotides: TGTGCCAGTAGTAACACAGGCGGACCCTACGAGCAGTACTTC.

With regard to this clone: In the same sample, other DNA sequences code for this CDR3. The chain joins TRBV28 to TRBJ2-3, with D possibly matching TRBD1 (6 bases). Trimming removed 5 bases from V and 0 bases from J, with 9 bases in between. This CDR3 has 14 residues. The germline V gene encodes CDR1 MDHEN and CDR2 SYDVKM. The CDR3 loop reads CASSPQGSTDTQYF. The CDR3 region has the DNA TGTGCCAGCAGTCCACAGGGTAGCACAGATACGCAGTATTTT.

The V call is TRBV4-1, the J call TRBJ2-7; TRBD1 aligns across 8 bases. Germline CDR1 MGHRA, CDR2 YSYEKL. This CDR3 spans 15 amino acids. Trimming removed 2 bases from V and 3 bases from J; junction bases left unmatched: 6. The CDR3 DNA is TGCGCCAGCAGCCAAACCGGGACAGGCTTCTACGAGCAGTACTTC. This translates into CASSQTGTGFYEQYF.

V gene TRBV7-9 combines with J gene TRBJ1-3; tentatively, D is TRBD1 (6 bases). V lost 5 bases to trimming and J lost 0 bases, with 17 bases between them. Germline CDR1 and CDR2: SEHNR and FQNEAQ (reference sequence). The CDR3 is made up of 17 amino acids. The chain's CDR3 is CASSRNIGQSSGNTIYF. The CDR3 DNA is TGTGCCAGCAGCCGAAACATAGGACAGAGCTCTGGAAACACCATATATTTT.

The sample holds one count of this clone. V gene TRBV6-5 combines with J gene TRBJ2-7; 7 bases fit TRBD2. Germline values: CDR1 MNHEY, CDR2 SVGAGI. This CDR3 is 15 amino acids long. J gave up 3 bases and V 0 bases, and 5 bases lay outside the gene matches. The CDR3 DNA reads as TGTGCCAGCAGTTACTCGTGGGGCGGGGGCTACGAGCAGTACTTC. It specifies CASSYSWGGGYEQYF.

This clone was counted once. The chain combines TRBV7-3 with TRBJ2-3; weak D call: TRBD1 (6 bases). The germline V gene has CDR1 SGHTA and CDR2 FQGTGA. Trimming removed 3 bases at V and 3 bases at J, with 10 bases between. The CDR3 loop spans 14 amino acids. CDR3 region: CASSFLGQTDTQYF. CDR3 sequence (DNA): TGTGCCAGCAGCTTTCTCGGACAGACAGATACGCAGTATTTT.

The V gene is TRBV18, the J gene TRBJ2-1, with 11 bases aligning to TRBD2. Unmatched junction bases numbered 15, after V lost 4 bases and J lost 7 bases. This CDR3 region has 18 residues. Germline CDR1 reads KGHSH; CDR2 reads LQKENI. CDR3 sequence reads: CASSLFPPGTSGYNEQFF. The DNA of the CDR3 is TGTGCCAGCTCACTGTTCCCCCCCGGGACTAGCGGATATAATGAGCAGTTCTTC.